The next 23 T cell receptor beta chains were all read from a single sample in a study of vaccination and CD4 T cells after COVID-19. TCRdb re-derived calls from the PCR reads in MiXCR, one entry per CDR3 protein. The table shows 20,000 or so distinct CDR3 sequences, with approximately 62% occurring only once. Material: CD4+ T cells from blood, obtained after SARS-CoV-2 vaccination. The receptors shown here come from a human donor who had recovered from COVID-19.

This chain connects TRBV28 to TRBJ1-2; 8 bases align to TRBD1. This CDR3 region has 15 residues. CDR1 MDHEN and CDR2 SYDVKM come from the germline V gene. V lost 6 bases, J lost 6 bases, and 12 bases stayed unmatched. CDR3 sequence reads: CASRLTQGARHGYTF. Here the CDR3 DNA reads TGTGCCAGCAGGTTGACGCAGGGGGCGCGTCATGGCTACACCTTC.

The rearrangement links TRBV6-2 or TRBV6-3 to TRBJ2-5, with 9 bases lining up with TRBD1. The CDR3 spans 14 residues. Germline-derived CDR1 and CDR2 are MNHEY and SVGEGT. V lost 5 bases and J lost 7; bases outside the gene matches: 8. The CDR3 sequence: CASSPTGGERTQYF. CDR3 coding DNA: TGTGCCAGCAGTCCGACAGGGGGGGAAAGGACCCAGTACTTC.

V and J are TRBV12-3 or TRBV12-4 and TRBJ1-5; D not certain. V was shortened by 3 bases and J by 1 base, with 7 bases between the two germline ends. This CDR3 region has 14 residues. CDR3: CASSLGASNQPQHF. The CDR3 DNA reads TGTGCCAGCAGTTTGGGTGCGAGCAATCAGCCCCAGCATTTT.

As DNA, the CDR3 is TGTGCCAGCAGCTTATTTACCGGGGAGCTGTTTTTT. Translating gives CASSLFTGELFF. The chain couples TRBV11-1 to TRBJ2-2; no firm D call. Trimming shortened V by 2 bases and J by 5 bases, and 3 bases separated the two germline ends. The CDR3 totals 12 residues. Germline assignment: CDR1 SGHAT and CDR2 FQDESV (reference sequence).

The genes are TRBV4-2 and TRBJ2-7; TRBD1 agrees at 10 bases. The length of the CDR3 is 14 residues. CDR1 is LGHNA and CDR2 is YNFKEQ in the germline V gene. V gave up 4 bases and J gave up 2 bases; unmatched junction bases: 2. The CDR3 region has the DNA TGTGCCAGCAGCCTGGGACAGGGGACCTACGAGCAGTACTTC. This codes for CASSLGQGTYEQYF.

This clonotype was observed once. V usage is TRBV5-1 and J usage is TRBJ2-7, with a possible D match to TRBD1 (6 bases). The CDR3 covers 16 residues. Trimming pared 0 bases from V and 0 bases from J, leaving 13 bases between. CDR1 SGHRS and CDR2 YFSETQ come from the germline V gene. The CDR3 here is CASSLVGQQSSYEQYF. CDR3 coding DNA: TGCGCCAGCAGCTTGGTGGGACAACAGTCCTCCTACGAGCAGTACTTC.

This rearrangement joins TRBV20-1 to TRBJ2-1; 7 bases are shared with TRBD1. The CDR3 loop spans 12 amino acids. Germline V gene sequence: CDR1 DFQATT, CDR2 SNEGSKA (reference sequence). V was clipped by 7 bases and J by 8 bases; unmatched bases: 8. The CDR3 DNA follows: TGCAGTGTGAAGGGGGCTATGGATGAGCAGTTCTTC. Translation: CSVKGAMDEQFF.

The rearrangement links TRBV20-1 to TRBJ1-2; D call uncertain. V was clipped by 1 base and J by 0 bases, with 12 bases between them. The CDR3 spans 15 residues. Per germline, CDR1 DFQATT and CDR2 SNEGSKA (reference sequence). The CDR3: CSARGAHATNYGYTF. Written as DNA, the CDR3 is TGCAGTGCTAGAGGGGCACATGCTACTAACTATGGCTACACCTTC.

This sequence joins TRBV6-5 and TRBJ1-2; no reliable D call. Germline V gene sequence: CDR1 MNHEY, CDR2 SVGAGI. V gave up 7 bases and J gave up 3 bases, with 21 bases separating them. CDR3 length equals 16 residues. CDR3 sequence: CASKYSSQFTYYGYTF. CDR3 DNA sequence: TGTGCCAGCAAATACTCGAGTCAGTTCACCTACTATGGCTACACCTTC.

This clonotype has just a few counts. The chain recombines TRBV27 with TRBJ1-5; D remains ambiguous. Trimming left V 3 bases short and J 7 bases short, with 7 bases between. The CDR3 runs to 12 residues. Germline V gives CDR1 MNHEY, CDR2 SMNVEV (reference sequence). Here the CDR3 DNA reads TGTGCCAGCAGTTTCTATGGGCAGCCCCAGCATTTT. As protein: CASSFYGQPQHF.

This clonotype was counted a single time. The rearrangement joins TRBV7-2 to TRBJ2-3; the D gene could be TRBD1 or TRBD2 (5 bases each). V lost 0 bases and J lost 3, with 13 bases in between. CDR3 length equals 16 residues. Germline V gene data show CDR1 as SGHTA and CDR2 as FQGNSA. CDR3 sequence: CASSLALGRATDTQYF. The CDR3 DNA reads as TGTGCCAGCAGCTTAGCGCTGGGGCGGGCAACAGATACGCAGTATTTT.

V is TRBV9 and J is TRBJ2-5; TRBD1 matches at 8 bases. J was trimmed by 1 base and V by 4 bases; bases with no gene match: 15. CDR3 size: 18 residues. Per germline, CDR1 SGDLS and CDR2 YYNGEE. CDR3 coding DNA: TGTGCCAGCAGCCCCTCAAGGGAGGACAGGGCCGGCCAAGAGACCCAGTACTTC. As protein: CASSPSREDRAGQETQYF.

The J gene is TRBJ2-7, the V gene TRBV10-3; D assignment may be TRBD1 or TRBD2 (5 bases each). The CDR3 has 13 amino acids. V was trimmed by 10 bases and J by 7 bases, leaving 20 bases between them. Germline V gene sequence: CDR1 ENHRY, CDR2 SYGVKD. The CDR3 DNA follows: TGTGCCAGCCAGGGACCCCCCTCTGGTGAGCAGTACTTC. It translates to CASQGPPSGEQYF.

CDR3 sequence (DNA): TGTGCCAGCAGTCTGGTATTAATTGGATATCAGGGGAGGAACGAGCAGTACTTC. It is translated as CASSLVLIGYQGRNEQYF. This chain uses TRBV28 with TRBJ2-7; D is tentatively TRBD1 or TRBD2 (6 bases each). CDR3 length equals 18 residues. Between the trimmed V and J ends, which lost 5 bases and 5 bases, there was a span of 28 bases. Per the germline V gene, CDR1 is MDHEN and CDR2 is SYDVKM. Drawing the rest from reference TRBV28 and TRBJ2-7, the complete variable domain is DVKVTQSSRYLVKRTGEKVFLECVQDMDHENMFWYRQDPGLGLRLIYFSYDVKMKEKGDIPEGYSVSREKKERFSLILESASTNQTSMYLCASSLVLIGYQGRNEQYFGPGTRLTVT.

In its sample, this clonotype was seen once. V and J are TRBV20-1 and TRBJ2-5, with D perhaps matching TRBD2 (6 bases). Germline V gene lookup returns CDR1 DFQATT and CDR2 SNEGSKA (reference sequence). With 7 bases removed from V and 0 bases from J, the gap between germline ends came to 21 bases. CDR3 size: 16 residues. The CDR3 DNA reads TGCAGTGGGGACTCGTTTAGCCCGGCCCACCAAGAGACCCAGTACTTC. Its translation is CSGDSFSPAHQETQYF.

The chain links TRBV23-1 to TRBJ2-2, with a tentative D call TRBD2 (5 bases). TRBV23-1 is annotated as an ORF whose role is uncertain. V gave up 4 bases and J gave up 9 bases, with 12 bases separating them. CDR3 length equals 13 residues. The CDR3 nucleotides read TGCGCCAGCAGTCGAGGGTCCCGGAGGGAGCTGTTTTTT. Its translation is CASSRGSRRELFF.

The rearrangement uses TRBV6-4 and TRBJ1-6; a weak D match, TRBD1 (5 bases). This CDR3 contains 15 residues. In germline, CDR1 is MRHNA, CDR2 SNTAGT. Between the trimmed V and J ends, which lost 3 bases and 7 bases, there was a span of 13 bases. Here the CDR3 reads CASSERQNANSPLHF. The CDR3 DNA follows: TGTGCCAGCAGTGAACGACAGAATGCCAATTCACCCCTCCACTTT.

The rearrangement uses TRBV2 and TRBJ2-1; unclear D gene. This CDR3 spans 15 amino acids. The V gene's germline CDR1 is SNHLY and CDR2 FYNNEI. Trimming left V 6 bases short and J 8 bases short, with 20 bases between. Here the CDR3 DNA reads TGTGCCAGCAGATCGGACGTCCAGCCGCCGGATGAGCAGTTCTTC. This codes for CASRSDVQPPDEQFF. The full variable domain, completed using reference TRBV2 and TRBJ2-1, is EPEVTQTPSHQVTQMGQEVILRCVPISNHLYFYWYRQILGQKVEFLVSFYNNEISEKSEIFDDQFSVERPDGSNFTLKIRSTKLEDSAMYFCASRSDVQPPDEQFFGPGTRLTVL.

The chain recombines TRBV21-1 with TRBJ1-4. TRBV21-1 is an annotated pseudogene. This CDR3 spans 14 amino acids. The CDR3, as DNA: TGTGCCAGCGTGGAACGGCCTTCTGGCGAAAAACTGTTTTTT. It translates to CASVERPSGEKLFF.

V and J are TRBV7-9 and TRBJ2-1, with 12 bases lining up with TRBD2. Losses at the gene ends were 7 bases for V and 5 bases for J; bases not matched to a gene: 3. CDR1 is SEHNR and CDR2 is FQNEAQ in the germline V gene (reference sequence). The CDR3 sequence is 14 residues long. CDR3 DNA: TGTGCCAGCACCCGGACTAGCGGGGACAATGAGCAGTTCTTC. It yields the protein CASTRTSGDNEQFF.

J is TRBJ1-4 and V is TRBV28; D is perhaps TRBD1 (5 bases). The germline V gene has CDR1 MDHEN and CDR2 SYDVKM. Trimming shortened V by 8 bases and J by 8 bases, and 21 bases separated the two germline ends. The CDR3 loop spans 15 amino acids. This chain's CDR3 is CASLPWTPTREKLFF. The CDR3 DNA follows: TGTGCCAGCCTACCCTGGACACCCACAAGGGAAAAACTGTTTTTT. Using reference TRBV28 and TRBJ1-4 for the parts outside the CDR3, the full variable domain is DVKVTQSSRYLVKRTGEKVFLECVQDMDHENMFWYRQDPGLGLRLIYFSYDVKMKEKGDIPEGYSVSREKKERFSLILESASTNQTSMYLCASLPWTPTREKLFFGSGTQLSVL.

CDR3 nucleotide sequence: TGTGCCAGCAGTGGCTACCCTAAGGCGGATACGCAGTATTTT. Its translation: CASSGYPKADTQYF. This chain connects TRBV6-1 to TRBJ2-3; D gene unclear. CDR1 is MNHNS, CDR2 SASEGT, per germline. The CDR3 runs 14 residues. V was trimmed by 4 bases and J by 6 bases, leaving 14 bases between them.

This clonotype was detected a few times. This chain uses TRBV20-1 with TRBJ2-3; TRBD2 aligns across 9 bases. This CDR3 region has 14 residues. Looked up from germline, CDR1 is DFQATT and CDR2 is SNEGSKA (reference sequence). The J segment lost 1 base and the V segment lost 6 bases, leaving 5 bases of the junction unmatched. The chain's CDR3 is CSAFRGGGTDTQYF. In nucleotides, the CDR3 is TGCAGTGCCTTTCGCGGGGGGGGCACAGATACGCAGTATTTT.